One sample yielded the 7 T cell receptor beta chains listed below, sequenced in a study of OX40 agonist ivuxolimab in advanced cancers. Assay: immunoSEQ multiplex PCR; the TCRdb copy retains only in-frame clones and omits some. Of some 64,000 clones in the sample, 87% were seen once. The sample consisted of CD4+ or CD8+ T cells sorted from blood, taken in a trial of the OX40 agonist ivuxolimab. These receptors came from an adult with an advanced solid tumor such as melanoma, head and neck, liver or kidney cancer.

The rearrangement joins TRBV5-6 to TRBJ1-6; D gene unclear. With 1 base removed from V and 7 bases from J, the gap between germline ends came to 6 bases. Per germline, CDR1 SGHDT and CDR2 YYEEEE. This CDR3 region has 13 residues. CDR3 residues: CASSLLANSPLHF. In DNA, the CDR3 is TGTGCCAGCAGCTTGCTGGCGAATTCACCCCTCCACTTT.

Details on this clone: This specimen includes other DNA sequences encoding the same CDR3. The genes are TRBV7-2 and TRBJ2-7; 10 bases align to TRBD1. The germline V gene encodes CDR1 SGHTA and CDR2 FQGNSA. Losses at the gene ends were 5 bases for V and 4 bases for J; bases not matched to a gene: 5. This CDR3 is 14 amino acids long. The CDR3 nucleotides are TGTGCCAGCAGCCGGGACAGGGGAACGTACGAGCAGTACTTC. It codes for CASSRDRGTYEQYF.

In this sample, this clone turned up once. The rearrangement links TRBV2 to TRBJ1-1; no clear D. Germline V gene lookup returns CDR1 SNHLY and CDR2 FYNNEI. Trimming pared 3 bases from V and 0 bases from J, leaving 11 bases between. The CDR3 sequence is 15 residues long. CDR3 loop: CASSDRLGLNTEAFF. The CDR3, as DNA: TGTGCCAGCAGTGACAGATTAGGGTTGAACACTGAAGCTTTCTTT. The full variable domain, with the rest looked up from reference TRBV2 and TRBJ1-1, is EPEVTQTPSHQVTQMGQEVILRCVPISNHLYFYWYRQILGQKVEFLVSFYNNEISEKSEIFDDQFSVERPDGSNFTLKIRSTKLEDSAMYFCASSDRLGLNTEAFFGQGTRLTVV.

V gene TRBV6-5 combines with J gene TRBJ2-7; possible D gene TRBD2, 6 bases. Trimming took off 2 bases at V and 3 bases at J, with 11 bases between the two ends. The CDR3 spans 14 residues. Germline CDR1 MNHEY, CDR2 SVGAGI. The CDR3 is CASSYAGRNYEQYF. The CDR3 DNA follows: TGTGCCAGCAGTTACGCGGGGCGGAACTACGAGCAGTACTTC.

The V call is TRBV5-1, the J call TRBJ1-1; 7 nucleotides match TRBD1. V shed 3 bases, J shed 2 bases, and the junction held 7 bases outside the gene matches. The CDR3 covers 15 residues. Germline loops: CDR1 SGHRS, CDR2 YFSETQ. The CDR3 region is CASSSRTGSNTEAFF. The CDR3 DNA reads TGCGCCAGCAGCTCGCGGACAGGATCTAACACTGAAGCTTTCTTT.

The J gene is TRBJ1-2, the V gene TRBV5-1, with 8 bases aligning to TRBD1. The CDR3 is 15 amino acids. Trimming took 3 bases from V and 0 from J; bases not matched to a gene: 4. CDR1 and CDR2 from the germline V gene are SGHRS and YFSETQ. Here the CDR3 DNA reads TGCGCCAGCAGCTGGGACAGGCCGGCTAACTATGGCTACACCTTC. It codes for CASSWDRPANYGYTF.

This clone was detected a few times. The V call is TRBV4-1, the J call TRBJ2-7, with 7 bases fitting TRBD2. V gave up 3 bases and J gave up 4 bases; unmatched junction bases: 15. This CDR3 comprises 17 residues. The germline V gene encodes CDR1 MGHRA and CDR2 YSYEKL. The CDR3 protein is CASSHMTLRAGPYEQYF. As DNA, the CDR3 is TGCGCCAGCAGCCATATGACACTACGAGCGGGACCTTACGAGCAGTACTTC.